This TCR beta chain was captured in a study of blood T cell repertoires in COVID-19. Overall study context: The samples span acute and convalescent COVID-19 from the United States, Italy and Spain. PBMCs, B-cell-depleted T cells, or T cells provided the cDNA or gDNA that made up the material.

Per the authors' pipeline: Using reference gene primer amplification, nucleated cell counts were estimated. Clones were read by immunoSEQ multiplex PCR, and TCRdb kept only the in-frame ones, dropping some. V, J and clone size reflect that table, while D and trimming were determined from the DNA. The table lists about 210,000 clones, roughly 85% of them singletons. The CDR3 length is 15 residues. CDR1 and CDR2 from the germline V gene are SNHLY and FYNNEI. Trimming took 1 base from V and 4 from J; bases not matched to a gene: 4. Only one count was recorded for this clone. The chain uses TRBV2 and TRBJ1-5; 7 bases map to TRBD1. Sequencing was carried out using peripheral blood. The receptor's source is a man aged 50-60 years with COVID-19, enrolled during active disease. The CDR3 coding sequence is TGTGCCAGCAGTGAAGTTGGGACAGCGAATCAGCCCCAGCATTTT. Translated, it gives CASSEVGTANQPQHF.